This T cell receptor beta chain was profiled in a study of shared clonotypes between healthy human individuals. Positively selected for CCR7, the CD45RO-negative cells used as naive CD8 cells excluded terminally differentiated effector memory CD45RA+ cells. Healthy HIV-negative adults with no recent acute infections or vaccinations were recruited as donors. General study points: Only blood samples were collected, and tissue repertoires likely differ. Across subsets, estimated richness was generally greater for naive than for memory populations.

With respect to this clone: What it binds is not known.

From germline, CDR1 is WSHSY and CDR2 SAAADI. V lost 11 bases and J lost 2, with 19 bases in between. The CDR3 is made up of 15 amino acids. Generated by immunoSEQ multiplex PCR, the TCRdb table keeps only in-frame clones and is missing some. The sample carries approximately 840,000 clones, 95% to 97% recorded once. The sequencing input was naive CD8+ T cells sorted from blood. This clonotype was sampled from a man aged 25-40 years in good health. The gene calls are TRBV10-2 and TRBJ2-1; D is undetermined. The CDR3 reads CAVQPASQTYNEQFF. CDR3 DNA sequence: TGCGCCGTACAACCCGCCTCTCAGACCTACAATGAGCAGTTCTTC.